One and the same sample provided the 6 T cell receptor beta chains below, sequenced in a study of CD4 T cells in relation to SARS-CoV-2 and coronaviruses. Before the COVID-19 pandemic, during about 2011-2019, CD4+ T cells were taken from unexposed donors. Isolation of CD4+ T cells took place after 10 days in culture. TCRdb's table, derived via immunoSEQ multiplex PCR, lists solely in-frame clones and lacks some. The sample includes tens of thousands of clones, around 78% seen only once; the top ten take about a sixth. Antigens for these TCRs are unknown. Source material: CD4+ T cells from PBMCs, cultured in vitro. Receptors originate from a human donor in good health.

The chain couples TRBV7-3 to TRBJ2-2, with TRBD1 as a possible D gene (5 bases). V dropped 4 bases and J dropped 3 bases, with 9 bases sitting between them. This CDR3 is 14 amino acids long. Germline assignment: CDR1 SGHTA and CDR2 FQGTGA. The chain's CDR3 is CASSYSGYTGELFF. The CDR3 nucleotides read TGTGCCAGCAGCTACTCAGGGTACACCGGGGAGCTGTTTTTT.

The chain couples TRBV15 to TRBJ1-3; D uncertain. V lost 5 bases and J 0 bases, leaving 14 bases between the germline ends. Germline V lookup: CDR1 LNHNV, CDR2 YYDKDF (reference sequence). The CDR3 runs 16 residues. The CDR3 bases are TGTGCCACCAGCTCTAGGCGGCAGGTCTCTGGAAACACCATATATTTT. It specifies CATSSRRQVSGNTIYF. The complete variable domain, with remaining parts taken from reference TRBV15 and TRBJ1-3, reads DAMVIQNPRYQVTQFGKPVTLSCSQTLNHNVMYWYQQKSSQAPKLLFHYYDKDFNNEADTPDNFQSRRPNTSFCFLDIRSPGLGDTAMYLCATSSRRQVSGNTIYFGEGSWLTVV.

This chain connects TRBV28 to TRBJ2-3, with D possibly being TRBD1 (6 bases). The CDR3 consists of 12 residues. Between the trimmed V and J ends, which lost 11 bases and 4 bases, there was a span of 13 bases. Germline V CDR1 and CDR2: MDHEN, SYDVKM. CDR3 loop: CASSDSADTQYF. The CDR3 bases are TGTGCCTCCTCGGACAGCGCAGATACGCAGTATTTT.

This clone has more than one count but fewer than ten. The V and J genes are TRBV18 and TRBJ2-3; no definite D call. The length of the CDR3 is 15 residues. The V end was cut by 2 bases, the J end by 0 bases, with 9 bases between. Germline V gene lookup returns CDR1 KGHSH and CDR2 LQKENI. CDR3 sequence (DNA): TGTGCCAGCTCACCATTACGGGCTAGCACAGATACGCAGTATTTT. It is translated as CASSPLRASTDTQYF.

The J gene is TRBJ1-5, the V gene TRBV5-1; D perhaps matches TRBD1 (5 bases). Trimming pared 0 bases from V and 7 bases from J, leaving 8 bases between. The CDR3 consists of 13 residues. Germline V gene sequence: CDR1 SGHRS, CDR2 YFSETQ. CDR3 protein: CASSLGGDQPQHF. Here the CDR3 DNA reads TGCGCCAGCAGCTTGGGAGGGGACCAGCCCCAGCATTTT.

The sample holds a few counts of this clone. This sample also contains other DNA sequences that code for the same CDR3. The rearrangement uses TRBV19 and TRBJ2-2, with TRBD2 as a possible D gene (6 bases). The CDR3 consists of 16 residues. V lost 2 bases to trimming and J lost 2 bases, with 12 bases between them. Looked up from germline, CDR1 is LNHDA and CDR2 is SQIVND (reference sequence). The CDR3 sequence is CASSIYRGGNTGELFF. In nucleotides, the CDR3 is TGTGCCAGTAGTATATACCGGGGAGGAAACACCGGGGAGCTGTTTTTT.